This T cell receptor (beta chain) was recovered during a study of CXCR3-negative and CXCR3-positive naive CD8 T cells. Study details: Each library gave roughly 1.5 +/- 0.3 million of approximately 150 million TRB reads. Study-wide findings and caveats: Hydrophobicity was higher for TRB CDR3s found in CXCR3-positive naive cells than in CXCR3-negative naive cells. In cryopreserved cells, CXCR3 expression partially decreased, and fresh PBMCs were used in most assays. Memory CD8+ cells had much lower diversity, and both naive subsets had comparably high diversity.

CD45RO-CCR7+CD27+CD95- was the phenotype of naive CD8+ T cells. A note on this clonotype: Its antigen is currently unknown.

The method, 5' RACE with UMI labels, was used to prepare the TRB cDNA libraries. TCRdb reanalyzed the 5' RACE reads, giving one entry per CDR3 protein sequence and no DNA. This sample's table reports under 75,000 distinct CDR3 sequences. Sample: naive CXCR3+ CD8+ T cells from blood. This sample's subset: CD45RO-CCR7+CD27+CD95- naive CD8+ T cells expressing CXCR3 (TNR3+). The receptor was derived from a human donor in good health. Some clones in this sample may be carry-over from other donors' samples.

The CDR3 sequence is CASSFLGTSGGDSTDTQYF. This chain uses TRBV12-3 or TRBV12-4 with TRBJ2-3; the D gene TCRdb calls, TRBD2, cannot be checked with no DNA. This CDR3 is built from 19 residues.